The T cell receptor beta chain under discussion was sequenced for a study of post-analysis software for immune sequencing data. Findings of the study overall: Higher frequency in patients than in controls was seen for roughly five TRBV segments, with TRBV5-6, TRBV5-1 and TRBV20-1 among them.

This clonotype was found once. Its specificity is unknown. V shed 6 bases and J 10 bases; nucleotides not matched to a gene: 10. This CDR3 has 13 residues. Per germline, CDR1 DFQATT and CDR2 SNEGSKA (reference sequence). Included in the TCR beta cDNA libraries were unique molecular identifiers. Between about 1 and 11 million T cells gave rise to hundreds of thousands of cDNA molecules. TCRdb fed the PCR reads into MiXCR, producing one record per CDR3 protein. This table holds roughly 870,000 distinct CDR3 sequences, approximately 53% found once. The chain carries TRBV20-1 and TRBJ2-1; TRBD1 aligns across 9 bases. The specimen sequenced was blood. The sequence came from a girl aged 10-17 years with multiple sclerosis. The CDR3 nucleotides are TGCAGTGCCCGGACAGGGGAATTTAGAGAGCAGTTCTTC. Protein sequence: CSARTGEFREQFF.